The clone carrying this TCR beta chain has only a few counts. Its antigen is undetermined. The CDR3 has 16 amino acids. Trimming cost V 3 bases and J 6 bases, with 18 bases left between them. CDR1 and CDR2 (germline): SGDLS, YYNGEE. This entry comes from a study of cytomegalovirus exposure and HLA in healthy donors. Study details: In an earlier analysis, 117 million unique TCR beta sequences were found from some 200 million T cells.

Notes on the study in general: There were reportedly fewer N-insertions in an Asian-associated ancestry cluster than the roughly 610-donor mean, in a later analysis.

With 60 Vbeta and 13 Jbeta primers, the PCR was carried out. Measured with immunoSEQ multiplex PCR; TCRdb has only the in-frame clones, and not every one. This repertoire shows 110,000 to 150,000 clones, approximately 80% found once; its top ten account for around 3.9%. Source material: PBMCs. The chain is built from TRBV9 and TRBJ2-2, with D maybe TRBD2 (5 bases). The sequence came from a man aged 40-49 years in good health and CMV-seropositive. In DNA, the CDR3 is TGTGCCAGCAGCGGCAGGCAGGAGGTTTGGGCCGGGGAGCTGTTTTTT. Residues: CASSGRQEVWAGELFF.